The clone carrying this TCR beta chain was seen only once. Clones were read by immunoSEQ multiplex PCR, and TCRdb kept only the in-frame ones, dropping some. The table has some 240,000 clones, about 81% seen once. Across about two dozen US areas, participants ranged in age from 18 to 89 years. With 2 bases clipped from V and 8 bases from J, the junction kept 3 bases outside the gene matches. CDR1 and CDR2 from the germline V gene are MNHEY and SVGAGI. The CDR3 has 13 residues. This record belongs to a study of blood T cell repertoires in COVID-19. Study information: COVID-19 samples from acute and convalescent phases originated in the United States, Italy and Spain.

The sequenced sample was PBMCs or T cells enriched from blood (not recorded which). V is TRBV6-5 and J is TRBJ1-2, with 9 bases lining up with TRBD1. The receptor was derived from a man aged 25 to 45 with acute COVID-19. For the CDR3, the DNA is TGTGCCAGCAGTTACCAACAGGGGGCAGGCTACACCTTC. Its protein is CASSYQQGAGYTF.